Listed below are T cell receptor beta chains from one sample, sequenced in a study of cytomegalovirus exposure and HLA in healthy donors. Clones were sequenced by immunoSEQ multiplex PCR, and TCRdb holds only the in-frame ones, with some missing. The sample shows some 170,000 clones, 75% of them seen only once. Sample: PBMCs. The origin of the receptors is a male donor in good health and CMV-seronegative. Each CDR3 is given with its conserved first and last residue. The D gene is left open where the match is weak. Rows give clone size only sometimes, using once, few, many, or a class for an expanded clone.

v_call: TRBV27
d_call: TRBD1
clone_size: few
j_call: TRBJ1-5
cdr3_aa: CASSPRQGTNQPQHF
cdr3_nt: TGTGCCAGCAGTCCCAGACAGGGAACCAATCAGCCCCAGCATTTT

v_call: TRBV29-1
d_call: TRBD1
clone_size: few
j_call: TRBJ2-7
cdr3_aa: CSVHPRTGPSSYEQYF
cdr3_nt: TGCAGCGTTCACCCCCGGACAGGGCCGAGCTCCTACGAGCAGTACTTC

v_call: TRBV27
d_call: -
clone_size: -
j_call: TRBJ1-5
cdr3_aa: CASRISSNQPQHF
cdr3_nt: TGTGCCAGCAGAATCTCTAGCAATCAGCCCCAGCATTTT

v_call: TRBV20-1
d_call: -
clone_size: -
j_call: TRBJ2-7
cdr3_aa: CSGGYDYEQYF
cdr3_nt: TGCAGTGGGGGCTATGACTACGAGCAGTACTTC

v_call: TRBV6-5
d_call: -
clone_size: -
j_call: TRBJ1-5
cdr3_aa: CASSYSRIHQPQHF
cdr3_nt: TGTGCCAGCAGTTACTCCAGGATTCATCAGCCCCAGCATTTT

v_call: TRBV4-1
d_call: TRBD1
clone_size: -
j_call: TRBJ1-1
cdr3_aa: CASSQVSQGDTEAFF
cdr3_nt: TGCGCCAGCAGCCAAGTTAGCCAGGGGGACACTGAAGCTTTCTTT

v_call: TRBV7-2
d_call: -
clone_size: -
j_call: TRBJ1-5
cdr3_aa: CASSRDTLNQPQHF
cdr3_nt: TGTGCCAGCAGCCGGGACACGCTAAATCAGCCCCAGCATTTT

v_call: TRBV28
d_call: TRBD1
clone_size: few
j_call: TRBJ2-1
cdr3_aa: CASGPGQGPIEQFF
cdr3_nt: TGTGCCAGCGGACCGGGACAGGGCCCCATCGAGCAGTTCTTC

v_call: TRBV30
d_call: TRBD2
clone_size: few
j_call: TRBJ2-7
cdr3_aa: CAWSGMTSLYTGYEQYF
cdr3_nt: TGTGCCTGGAGTGGAATGACTAGCTTATACACGGGCTACGAGCAGTACTTC

v_call: TRBV2
d_call: -
clone_size: -
j_call: TRBJ2-3
cdr3_aa: CASSAPGAGRITDTQYF
cdr3_nt: TGTGCCAGCAGTGCCCCCGGGGCGGGGAGGATCACAGATACGCAGTATTTT

v_call: TRBV6-1
d_call: TRBD2
clone_size: -
j_call: TRBJ2-7
cdr3_aa: CASSETGLGSYEQYF
cdr3_nt: TGTGCCAGCAGTGAAACAGGACTAGGTTCCTACGAGCAGTACTTC

v_call: TRBV30
d_call: TRBD2
clone_size: few
j_call: TRBJ2-1
cdr3_aa: CAWTTSGGSSSYNEQFF
cdr3_nt: TGTGCCTGGACGACTAGCGGGGGGTCGAGCTCCTACAATGAGCAGTTCTTC

v_call: TRBV28
d_call: TRBD2
clone_size: -
j_call: TRBJ2-3
cdr3_aa: CASSLSGRDTQYF
cdr3_nt: TGTGCCAGCAGTTTGAGCGGGAGGGATACGCAGTATTTT

v_call: TRBV7-9
d_call: -
clone_size: few
j_call: TRBJ1-6
cdr3_aa: CASSWFDSGNSPLHF
cdr3_nt: TGTGCCAGCAGCTGGTTTGACAGCGGGAATTCACCCCTCCACTTT

v_call: TRBV6-6
d_call: -
clone_size: -
j_call: TRBJ2-7
cdr3_aa: CASSSTDRSSYEQYF
cdr3_nt: TGTGCCAGCAGTTCCACCGACAGGTCGTCCTACGAGCAGTACTTC

v_call: TRBV15
d_call: TRBD1
clone_size: -
j_call: TRBJ1-1
cdr3_aa: CATSKAQGAVTEAFF
cdr3_nt: TGTGCCACCAGCAAAGCACAGGGGGCGGTCACTGAAGCTTTCTTT

v_call: TRBV7-3
d_call: TRBD1
clone_size: -
j_call: TRBJ2-3
cdr3_aa: CASRLTGEDTQYF
cdr3_nt: TGTGCCAGCAGACTGACAGGGGAGGATACGCAGTATTTT

v_call: TRBV29-1
d_call: TRBD1
clone_size: -
j_call: TRBJ1-2
cdr3_aa: CSVGKSRTGVLYGYTF
cdr3_nt: TGCAGCGTTGGAAAGTCTCGGACAGGGGTTCTTTATGGCTACACCTTC

v_call: TRBV10-3
d_call: -
clone_size: few
j_call: TRBJ1-1
cdr3_aa: CAISEVGTPNTEAFF
cdr3_nt: TGTGCCATCAGTGAGGTTGGGACACCGAACACTGAAGCTTTCTTT

v_call: TRBV28
d_call: TRBD2
clone_size: -
j_call: TRBJ2-7
cdr3_aa: CASNWVAGLGYEQYF
cdr3_nt: TGTGCCAGCAATTGGGTAGCGGGATTAGGTTACGAGCAGTACTTC

v_call: TRBV29-1
d_call: TRBD1
clone_size: -
j_call: TRBJ1-5
cdr3_aa: CSVEGQRGQPQHF
cdr3_nt: TGCAGCGTTGAGGGACAGCGAGGTCAGCCCCAGCATTTT

v_call: TRBV27
d_call: TRBD1
clone_size: -
j_call: TRBJ1-5
cdr3_aa: CASSFQGAKNQPQHF
cdr3_nt: TGTGCCAGCAGTTTTCAGGGGGCGAAAAATCAGCCCCAGCATTTT

v_call: TRBV10-3
d_call: -
clone_size: once
j_call: TRBJ1-1
cdr3_aa: CAISGDSAEAFF
cdr3_nt: TGTGCCATCAGTGGAGACAGCGCTGAAGCTTTCTTT

v_call: TRBV5-8
d_call: -
clone_size: -
j_call: TRBJ1-2
cdr3_aa: CASSALPRESNYGYTF
cdr3_nt: TGTGCCAGCAGCGCCTTACCCAGGGAATCTAACTATGGCTACACCTTC

v_call: TRBV18
d_call: -
clone_size: few
j_call: TRBJ1-1
cdr3_aa: CASSPDAAGGGAAFF
cdr3_nt: TGTGCCAGCTCACCGGACGCGGCCGGTGGGGGGGCCGCTTTCTTT

v_call: TRBV7-9
d_call: TRBD1
clone_size: -
j_call: TRBJ2-7
cdr3_aa: CASSPGQGPYEQYF
cdr3_nt: TGTGCCAGCAGCCCCGGACAGGGCCCTTACGAGCAGTACTTC

v_call: TRBV28
d_call: TRBD1
clone_size: -
j_call: TRBJ1-4
cdr3_aa: CASSIRQGAANEKLFF
cdr3_nt: TGTGCCAGCAGTATCCGACAGGGGGCAGCTAATGAAAAACTGTTTTTT

v_call: TRBV11-2
d_call: -
clone_size: -
j_call: TRBJ1-6
cdr3_aa: CASSLSYNSPLHF
cdr3_nt: TGTGCCAGCAGCCTCTCCTATAATTCACCCCTCCACTTT

v_call: TRBV6-6
d_call: TRBD1
clone_size: once
j_call: TRBJ1-2
cdr3_aa: CASRLDRGVGYTF
cdr3_nt: TGTGCCAGCAGACTCGACAGGGGCGTGGGCTACACCTTC

v_call: TRBV6-6
d_call: TRBD1
clone_size: -
j_call: TRBJ1-5
cdr3_aa: CASSSRQGGNQPQHF
cdr3_nt: TGTGCCAGCAGCTCCCGACAGGGTGGCAATCAGCCCCAGCATTTT

v_call: TRBV6-1
d_call: -
clone_size: few
j_call: TRBJ1-2
cdr3_aa: CASSEAAVYYGYTF
cdr3_nt: TGTGCCAGCAGTGAAGCGGCAGTCTACTATGGCTACACCTTC

v_call: TRBV5-5
d_call: -
clone_size: -
j_call: TRBJ1-5
cdr3_aa: CASSGTSNQPQHF
cdr3_nt: TGTGCCAGCAGTGGGACAAGCAATCAGCCCCAGCATTTT

v_call: TRBV28
d_call: -
clone_size: -
j_call: TRBJ1-4
cdr3_aa: CASSSIAGTNEKLFF
cdr3_nt: TGTGCCAGCAGTTCGATAGCCGGAACTAATGAAAAACTGTTTTTT

v_call: TRBV11-2
d_call: TRBD2
clone_size: -
j_call: TRBJ2-1
cdr3_aa: CASSFSGRENNEQFF
cdr3_nt: TGTGCCAGCAGCTTTAGCGGGAGGGAAAACAATGAGCAGTTCTTC

v_call: TRBV29-1
d_call: -
clone_size: -
j_call: TRBJ2-7
cdr3_aa: CSVDQGAGYEQYF
cdr3_nt: TGCAGCGTTGACCAGGGTGCTGGCTACGAGCAGTACTTC

v_call: TRBV5-1
d_call: TRBD1
clone_size: -
j_call: TRBJ1-1
cdr3_aa: CASSFDHRGSEAFF
cdr3_nt: TGCGCCAGCAGCTTTGACCACAGGGGATCTGAAGCTTTCTTT

v_call: TRBV6-5
d_call: TRBD1
clone_size: -
j_call: TRBJ2-5
cdr3_aa: CASSLGTVGETQYF
cdr3_nt: TGTGCCAGCAGTTTAGGGACAGTTGGAGAGACCCAGTACTTC

v_call: TRBV4-1
d_call: -
clone_size: -
j_call: TRBJ1-1
cdr3_aa: CASSGQSTEAFF
cdr3_nt: TGCGCCAGCAGCGGACAGAGCACTGAAGCTTTCTTT